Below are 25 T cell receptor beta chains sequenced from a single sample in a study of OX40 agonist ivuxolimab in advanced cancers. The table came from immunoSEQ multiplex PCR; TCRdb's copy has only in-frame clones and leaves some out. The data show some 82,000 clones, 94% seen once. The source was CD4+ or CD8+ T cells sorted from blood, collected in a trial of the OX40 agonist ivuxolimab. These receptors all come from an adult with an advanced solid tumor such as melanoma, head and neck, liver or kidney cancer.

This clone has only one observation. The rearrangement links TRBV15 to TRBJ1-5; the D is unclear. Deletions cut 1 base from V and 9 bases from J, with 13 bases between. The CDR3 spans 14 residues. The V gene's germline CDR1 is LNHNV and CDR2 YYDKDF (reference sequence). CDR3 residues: CATSRVAGRRPQHF. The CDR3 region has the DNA TGTGCCACCAGCAGAGTGGCTGGGAGGAGGCCCCAGCATTTT.

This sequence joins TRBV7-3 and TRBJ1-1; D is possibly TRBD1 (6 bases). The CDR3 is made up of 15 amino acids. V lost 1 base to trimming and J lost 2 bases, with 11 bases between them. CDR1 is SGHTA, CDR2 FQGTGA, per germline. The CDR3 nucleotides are TGTGCCAGCAGCTTAAAGGACAGACCCAACACTGAAGCTTTCTTT. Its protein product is CASSLKDRPNTEAFF.

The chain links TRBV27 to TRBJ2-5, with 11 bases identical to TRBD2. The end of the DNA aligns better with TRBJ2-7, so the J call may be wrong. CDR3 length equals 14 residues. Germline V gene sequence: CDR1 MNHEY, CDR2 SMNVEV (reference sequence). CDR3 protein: CASSFSGRAYEQYF. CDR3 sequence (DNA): TGTGCCAGCAGTTTTAGCGGGAGGGCCTACGAGCAGTACTTC.

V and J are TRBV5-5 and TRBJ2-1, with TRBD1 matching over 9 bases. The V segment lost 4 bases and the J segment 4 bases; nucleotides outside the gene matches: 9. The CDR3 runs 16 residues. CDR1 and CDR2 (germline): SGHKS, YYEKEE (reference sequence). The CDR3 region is CASSPRTGVEYNEQFF. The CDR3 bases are TGTGCCAGCAGCCCGCGGACAGGGGTGGAGTACAATGAGCAGTTCTTC.

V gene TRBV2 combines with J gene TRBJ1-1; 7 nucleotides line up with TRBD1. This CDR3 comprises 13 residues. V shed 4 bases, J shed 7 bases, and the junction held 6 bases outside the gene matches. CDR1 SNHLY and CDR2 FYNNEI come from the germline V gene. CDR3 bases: TGTGCCAGCAGTGGAAGTCGGACAGGTGAAGCTTTCTTT. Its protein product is CASSGSRTGEAFF.

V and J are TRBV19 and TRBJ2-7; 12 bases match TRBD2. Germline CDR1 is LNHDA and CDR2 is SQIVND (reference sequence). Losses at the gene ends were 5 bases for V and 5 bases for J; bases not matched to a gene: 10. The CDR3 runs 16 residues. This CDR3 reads CASSSQTSGSRDEQYF. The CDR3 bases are TGTGCCAGTAGTTCTCAGACTAGCGGGAGTCGCGACGAGCAGTACTTC.

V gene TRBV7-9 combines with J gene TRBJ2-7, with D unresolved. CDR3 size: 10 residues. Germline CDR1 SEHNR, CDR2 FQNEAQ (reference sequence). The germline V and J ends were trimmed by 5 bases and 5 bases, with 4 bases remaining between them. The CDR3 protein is CASSVNEQYF. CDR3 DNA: TGTGCCAGCAGCGTGAACGAGCAGTACTTC.

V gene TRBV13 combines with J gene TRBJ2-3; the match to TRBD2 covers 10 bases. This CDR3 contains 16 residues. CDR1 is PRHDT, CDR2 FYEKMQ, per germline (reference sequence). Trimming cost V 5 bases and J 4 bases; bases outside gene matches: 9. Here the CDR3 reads CASSLEREGTPDTQYF. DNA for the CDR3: TGTGCCAGCAGCCTCGAGCGGGAGGGAACCCCAGATACGCAGTATTTT.

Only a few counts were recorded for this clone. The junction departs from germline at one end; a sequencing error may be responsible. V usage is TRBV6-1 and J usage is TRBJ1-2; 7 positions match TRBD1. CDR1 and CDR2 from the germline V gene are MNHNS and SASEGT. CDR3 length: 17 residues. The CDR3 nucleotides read TGTGCCAGCAGAGAAGACAGGGTGGGAGTTTCTAACTATGGCTACACCTTC. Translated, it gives CASREDRVGVSNYGYTF.

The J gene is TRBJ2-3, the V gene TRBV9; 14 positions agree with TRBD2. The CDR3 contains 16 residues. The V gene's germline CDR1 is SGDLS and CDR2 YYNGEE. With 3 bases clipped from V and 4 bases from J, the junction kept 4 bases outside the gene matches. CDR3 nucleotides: TGTGCCAGCAGCGGGGGACTAGCGGGAGTAGCAGATACGCAGTATTTT. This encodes CASSGGLAGVADTQYF. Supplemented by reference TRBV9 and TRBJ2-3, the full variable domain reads DSGVTQTPKHLITATGQRVTLRCSPRSGDLSVYWYQQSLDQGLQFLIQYYNGEERAKGNILERFSAQQFPDLHSELNLSSLELGDSALYFCASSGGLAGVADTQYFGPGTRLTVL.

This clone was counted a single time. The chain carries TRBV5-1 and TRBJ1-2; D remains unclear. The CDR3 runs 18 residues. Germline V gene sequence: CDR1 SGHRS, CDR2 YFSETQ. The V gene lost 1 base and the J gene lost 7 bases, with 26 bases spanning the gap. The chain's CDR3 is CASSLNGRAAGYDRGYTF. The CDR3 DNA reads TGCGCCAGCAGCTTGAATGGTCGGGCAGCGGGCTATGATCGTGGCTACACCTTC.

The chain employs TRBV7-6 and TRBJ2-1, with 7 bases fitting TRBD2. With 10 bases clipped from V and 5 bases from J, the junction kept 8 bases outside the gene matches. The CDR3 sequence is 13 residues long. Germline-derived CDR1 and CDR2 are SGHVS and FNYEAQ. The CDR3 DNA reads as TGTGCCACGGCAGCGGGAACCAACAATGAGCAGTTCTTC. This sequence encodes CATAAGTNNEQFF.

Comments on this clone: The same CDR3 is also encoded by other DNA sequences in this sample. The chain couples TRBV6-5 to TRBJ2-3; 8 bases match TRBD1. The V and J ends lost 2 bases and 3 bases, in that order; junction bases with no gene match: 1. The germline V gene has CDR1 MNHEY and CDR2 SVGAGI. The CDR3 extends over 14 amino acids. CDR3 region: CASSYGQGTDTQYF. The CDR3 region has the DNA TGTGCCAGCAGTTACGGACAGGGAACAGATACGCAGTATTTT.

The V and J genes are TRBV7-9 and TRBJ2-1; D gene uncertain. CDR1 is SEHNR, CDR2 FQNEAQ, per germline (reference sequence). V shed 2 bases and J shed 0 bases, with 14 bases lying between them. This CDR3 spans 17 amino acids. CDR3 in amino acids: CASSLRPPADSYNEQFF. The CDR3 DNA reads TGTGCCAGCAGCTTAAGGCCTCCGGCGGACTCCTACAATGAGCAGTTCTTC.

The DNA for the CDR3 is TGTGCCAGCAGTCCCCCGGACAGGGGCGCCCTATATGGCTACACCTTC. This encodes CASSPPDRGALYGYTF. This chain joins TRBV2 and TRBJ1-2; 9 bases align to TRBD1. The ends lost 5 bases at V and 5 bases at J; junction bases unmatched: 12. Germline CDR1 and CDR2: SNHLY and FYNNEI. The CDR3 length is 16 residues.

CDR3 sequence (DNA): TGTGCCAGCACAAAGGGGGCTATAACCCGTGAGCAGTTCTTC. Amino acid sequence: CASTKGAITREQFF. The V and J genes are TRBV13 and TRBJ2-1; 7 bases align to TRBD1. The CDR3 contains 14 residues. V was clipped by 7 bases and J by 9 bases; unmatched bases: 12. CDR1 and CDR2 from the germline V gene are PRHDT and FYEKMQ (reference sequence).

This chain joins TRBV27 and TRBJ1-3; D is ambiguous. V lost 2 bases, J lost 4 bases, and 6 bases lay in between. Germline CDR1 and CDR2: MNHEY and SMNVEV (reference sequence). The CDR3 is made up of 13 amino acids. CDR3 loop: CASSLGPGNTIYF. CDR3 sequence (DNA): TGTGCCAGCAGTTTAGGGCCCGGAAACACCATATATTTT.

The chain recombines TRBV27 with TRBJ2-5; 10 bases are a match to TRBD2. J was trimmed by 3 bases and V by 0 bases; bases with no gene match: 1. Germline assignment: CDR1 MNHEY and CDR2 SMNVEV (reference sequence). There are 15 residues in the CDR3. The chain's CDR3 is CASSLSLAGEETQYF. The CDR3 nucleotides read TGTGCCAGCAGTTTATCTCTAGCGGGAGAAGAGACCCAGTACTTC.

Here the CDR3 DNA reads TGTGCCTGGATTCCCCGGGCCGGGATAGCGGGACCTGACGAGCAGTACTTC. As protein: CAWIPRAGIAGPDEQYF. The V and J genes are TRBV30 and TRBJ2-7; TRBD2 matches at 8 bases. CDR1 is GTSNPN, CDR2 SVGIG, per germline (reference sequence). The CDR3 runs to 17 residues. V lost 4 bases to trimming and J lost 5 bases; unmatched junction nucleotides: 19.

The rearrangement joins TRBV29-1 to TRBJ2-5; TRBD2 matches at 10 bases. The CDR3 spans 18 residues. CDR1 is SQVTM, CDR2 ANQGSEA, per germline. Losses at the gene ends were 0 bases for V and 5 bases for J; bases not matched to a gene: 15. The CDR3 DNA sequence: TGCAGCGTTGAAGATCGCGGTAGCGGGAGGCCCAGCTTGGAGACCCAGTACTTC. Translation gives CSVEDRGSGRPSLETQYF.

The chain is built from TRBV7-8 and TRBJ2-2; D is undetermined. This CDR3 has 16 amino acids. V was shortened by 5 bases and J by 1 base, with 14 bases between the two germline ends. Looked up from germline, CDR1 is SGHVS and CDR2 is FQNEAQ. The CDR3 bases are TGTGCCAGCAGCCCCACCCTGCGGCTGAACACCGGGGAGCTGTTTTTT. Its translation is CASSPTLRLNTGELFF.

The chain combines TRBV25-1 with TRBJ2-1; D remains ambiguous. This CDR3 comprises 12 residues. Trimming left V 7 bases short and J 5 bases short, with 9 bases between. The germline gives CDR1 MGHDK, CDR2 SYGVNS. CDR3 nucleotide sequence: TGTGCCAGCAAAACTACCGACAATGAGCAGTTCTTC. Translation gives CASKTTDNEQFF.

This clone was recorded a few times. The CDR3 is CASSATSGSSYNEQFF. The CDR3 region has the DNA TGTGCCAGCAGCGCTACTAGCGGGAGTTCCTACAATGAGCAGTTCTTC. This chain uses TRBV9 with TRBJ2-1, with 11 bases fitting TRBD2. V lost 3 bases, J lost 1 base, and 3 bases stayed unmatched. The CDR3 is 16 amino acids. CDR1 is SGDLS and CDR2 is YYNGEE in the germline V gene.

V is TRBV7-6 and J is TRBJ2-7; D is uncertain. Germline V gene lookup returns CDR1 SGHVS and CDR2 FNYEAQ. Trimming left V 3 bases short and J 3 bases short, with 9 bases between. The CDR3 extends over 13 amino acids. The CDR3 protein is CASSLAEFYEQYF. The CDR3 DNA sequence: TGTGCCAGCAGCTTGGCCGAATTCTACGAGCAGTACTTC.

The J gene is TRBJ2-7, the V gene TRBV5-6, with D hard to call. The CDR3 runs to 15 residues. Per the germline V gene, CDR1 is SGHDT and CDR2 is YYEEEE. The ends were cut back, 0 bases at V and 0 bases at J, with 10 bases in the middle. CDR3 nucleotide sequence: TGTGCCAGCAGCTTGGGCCAGCAACCCTCCTACGAGCAGTACTTC. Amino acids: CASSLGQQPSYEQYF.